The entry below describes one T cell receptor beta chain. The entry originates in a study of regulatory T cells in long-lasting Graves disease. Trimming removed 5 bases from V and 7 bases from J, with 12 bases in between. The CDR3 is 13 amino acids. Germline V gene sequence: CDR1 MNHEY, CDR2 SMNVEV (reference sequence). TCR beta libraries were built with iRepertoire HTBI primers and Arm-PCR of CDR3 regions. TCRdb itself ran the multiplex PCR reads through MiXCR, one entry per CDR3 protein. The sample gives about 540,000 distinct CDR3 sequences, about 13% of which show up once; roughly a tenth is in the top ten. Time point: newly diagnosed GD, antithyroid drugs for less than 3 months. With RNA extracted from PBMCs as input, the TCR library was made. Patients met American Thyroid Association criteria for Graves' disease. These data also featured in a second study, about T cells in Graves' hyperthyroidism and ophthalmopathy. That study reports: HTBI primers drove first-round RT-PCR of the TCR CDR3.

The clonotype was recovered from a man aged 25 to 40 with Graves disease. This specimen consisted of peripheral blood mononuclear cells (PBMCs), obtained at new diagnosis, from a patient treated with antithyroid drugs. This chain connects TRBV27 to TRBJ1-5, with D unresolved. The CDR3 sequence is CASSPLLGQPQHF. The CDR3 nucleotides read TGTGCCAGCAGTCCCCTTTTAGGGCAGCCCCAGCATTTT.